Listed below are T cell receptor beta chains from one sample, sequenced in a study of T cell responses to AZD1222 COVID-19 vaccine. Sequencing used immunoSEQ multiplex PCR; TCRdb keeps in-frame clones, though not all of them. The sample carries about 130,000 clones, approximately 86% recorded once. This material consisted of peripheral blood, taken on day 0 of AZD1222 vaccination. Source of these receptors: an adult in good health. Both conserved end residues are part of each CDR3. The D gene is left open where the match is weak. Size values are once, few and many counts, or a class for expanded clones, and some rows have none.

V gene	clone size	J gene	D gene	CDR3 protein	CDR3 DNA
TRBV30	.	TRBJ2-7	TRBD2	CAWQAGAGEQYF	TGTGCCTGGCAGGCCGGAGCGGGAGAGCAGTACTTC
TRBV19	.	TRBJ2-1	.	CASSIGPAAGSNEQFF	TGTGCCAGTAGTATCGGCCCCGCCGCAGGTTCCAATGAGCAGTTCTTC
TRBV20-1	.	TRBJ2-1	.	CSASITADNEQFF	TGCAGTGCTAGTATCACGGCAGACAATGAGCAGTTCTTC
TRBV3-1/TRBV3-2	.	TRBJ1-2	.	CASSQDWQGYGYTF	TGTGCCAGCAGCCAAGATTGGCAGGGCTATGGCTACACCTTC
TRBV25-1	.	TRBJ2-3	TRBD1	CASSEYTDRAADTQYF	TGTGCCAGCAGTGAATACACCGACAGGGCGGCAGATACGCAGTATTTT
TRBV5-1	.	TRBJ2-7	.	CASSLDNYEQYF	TGCGCCAGCAGCTTGGATAACTACGAGCAGTACTTC
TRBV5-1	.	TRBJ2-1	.	CASSSLGALNEQFF	TGCGCCAGCAGCTCCCTTGGAGCCCTCAATGAGCAGTTCTTC
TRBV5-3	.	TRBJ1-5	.	CARSLVWQGGYSNQPQHF	TGTGCCAGAAGCTTGGTTTGGCAGGGCGGGTATAGCAATCAGCCCCAGCATTTT
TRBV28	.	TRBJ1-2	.	CASRGTGSRYGYTF	TGTGCCAGCAGGGGTACCGGGAGCAGATATGGCTACACCTTC
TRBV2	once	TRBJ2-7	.	CASSGAGLYEQYF	TGTGCCAGCAGTGGGGCAGGGCTCTACGAGCAGTACTTC
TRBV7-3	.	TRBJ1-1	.	CASSSFGRRTEAFF	TGTGCCAGCAGCTCGTTTGGCAGACGGACTGAAGCTTTCTTT
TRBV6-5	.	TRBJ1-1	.	CASSRGGGTEAFF	TGTGCCAGCAGCAGGGGAGGGGGCACTGAAGCTTTCTTT
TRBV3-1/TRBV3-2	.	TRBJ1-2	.	CASSQADGGYTF	TGTGCCAGCAGCCAAGCGGACGGAGGCTACACCTTC
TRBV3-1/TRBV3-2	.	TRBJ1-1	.	CASSPQNRLNTEAFF	TGTGCCAGCAGCCCCCAGAACAGATTGAACACTGAAGCTTTCTTT
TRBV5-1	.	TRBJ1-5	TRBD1	CASSDGQGLQPQHF	TGCGCCAGCAGCGATGGACAGGGCCTGCAGCCCCAGCATTTT
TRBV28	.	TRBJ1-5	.	CASSPAGTTYNQPQHF	TGTGCCAGCAGTCCCGCCGGGACAACTTACAATCAGCCCCAGCATTTT
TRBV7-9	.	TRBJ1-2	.	CASSLAGGDGYTF	TGTGCCAGCAGCTTAGCCGGGGGCGATGGCTACACCTTC
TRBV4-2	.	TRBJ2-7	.	CASSPLEGRYEQYF	TGTGCCAGCAGCCCCTTGGAGGGGCGATACGAGCAGTACTTC
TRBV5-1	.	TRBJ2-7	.	CASSPAASYEQYF	TGCGCCAGCAGCCCTGCGGCCTCCTACGAGCAGTACTTC
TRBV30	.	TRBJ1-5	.	CAWSVVGGNQPQHF	TGTGCCTGGAGTGTAGTGGGGGGCAATCAGCCCCAGCATTTT
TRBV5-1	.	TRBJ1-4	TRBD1	CASSSAGTGGEKLFF	TGCGCCAGCAGCTCCGCCGGGACAGGGGGTGAAAAACTGTTTTTT
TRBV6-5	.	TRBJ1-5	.	CASSLRVTGNQPQHF	TGTGCCAGCAGTCTCAGGGTAACGGGCAATCAGCCCCAGCATTTT
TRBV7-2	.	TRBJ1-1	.	CASSFPPQGTMNTEAFF	TGTGCCAGCAGCTTTCCCCCTCAGGGAACCATGAACACTGAAGCTTTCTTT
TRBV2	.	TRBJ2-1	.	CATVHQEQFF	TGTGCCACCGTACACCAAGAGCAGTTCTTC
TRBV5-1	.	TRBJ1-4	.	CASSFRDGEKLFF	TGCGCCAGCAGCTTCCGGGACGGAGAAAAACTGTTTTTT
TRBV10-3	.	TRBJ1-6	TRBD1	CAISESQGAGGNSPLHF	TGTGCCATCAGTGAGTCTCAGGGGGCAGGGGGTAATTCACCCCTCCACTTT
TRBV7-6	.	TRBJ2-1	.	CASSPGTSAYNEQFF	TGTGCCAGCAGCCCCGGGACATCGGCTTACAATGAGCAGTTCTTC
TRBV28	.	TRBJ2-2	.	CASSIRWPKVNTGELFF	TGTGCCAGCAGTATACGGTGGCCGAAGGTTAACACCGGGGAGCTGTTTTTT
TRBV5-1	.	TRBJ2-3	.	CASSLEGQLSDTQYF	TGCGCCAGCAGCTTGGAAGGACAGTTGTCCGATACGCAGTATTTT
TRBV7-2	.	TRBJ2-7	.	CASSLRGHGSYEQYF	TGTGCCAGCAGCTTAAGGGGCCACGGTTCCTACGAGCAGTACTTC
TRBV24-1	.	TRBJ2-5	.	CATSDPTVYQETQYF	TGTGCCACCAGTGATCCGACAGTGTACCAAGAGACCCAGTACTTC
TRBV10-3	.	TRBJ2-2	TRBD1	CAISRTGAGELFF	TGTGCCATCAGCCGGACAGGGGCCGGGGAGCTGTTTTTT
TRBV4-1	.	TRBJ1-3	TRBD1	CASSRISTTGNGNTIYF	TGCGCCAGCAGCCGAATCTCAACGACAGGGAACGGAAACACCATATATTTT
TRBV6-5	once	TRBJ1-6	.	CASSYDLGETNSPLHF	TGTGCCAGCAGTTACGATTTGGGGGAAACTAATTCACCCCTCCACTTT
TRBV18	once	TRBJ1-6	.	CASSPMSLMLGVSPLHF	TGTGCCAGCTCACCAATGTCGCTTATGTTGGGGGTCTCACCCCTCCACTTT
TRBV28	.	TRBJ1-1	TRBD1	CASSSPDRGITEAFF	TGTGCCAGCAGTTCCCCCGACAGGGGTATCACTGAAGCTTTCTTT
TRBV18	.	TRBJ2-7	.	CASSPPATSYEQYF	TGTGCCAGCTCACCACCGGCAACCTCCTACGAGCAGTACTTC
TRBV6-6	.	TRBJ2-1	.	CASSYSSGDYNEQFF	TGTGCCAGCAGTTACTCATCGGGGGATTACAATGAGCAGTTCTTC
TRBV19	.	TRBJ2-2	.	CASSSGLDTGELFF	TGTGCCAGTAGTTCGGGATTGGACACCGGGGAGCTGTTTTTT
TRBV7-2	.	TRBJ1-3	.	CASSSLGVLGGNTIYF	TGTGCCAGCAGCTCCCTGGGGGTCCTGGGAGGAAACACCATATATTTT